Listed here is a single TCR beta chain. These data come from a study of CD8 T cells in Susac syndrome. With 3 bases removed from V and 7 bases from J, the gap between germline ends came to 15 bases. Germline values: CDR1 DFQATT, CDR2 SNEGSKA (reference sequence). CDR3 length: 13 amino acids. An amount of RNA that ranged from roughly 0.5 to 1 ug was reverse transcribed with random hexamers. TCRdb passed the immunoSEQ multiplex PCR reads through MiXCR, listing each CDR3 protein once. The sample contains around 230,000 distinct CDR3 sequences, approximately 95% of which appear only once. Sequenced input: CD4+ T cells from PBMCs. The chain employs TRBV20-1 and TRBJ1-2; possible D gene TRBD1, 5 bases. This TCR was recovered from a human donor with multiple sclerosis. The CDR3 DNA follows: TGCAGTGCTAGTGGCGGGACGGCTCGTGGCTACACCTTC. Translating gives CSASGGTARGYTF.